This T cell receptor beta chain was recovered during a study of cytomegalovirus exposure and HLA in healthy donors. Findings and limits, study-wide: Under in vitro conditions, a few CMV-associated chains were confirmed as specific for CMV antigens. There were reportedly fewer N-insertions in an Asian-associated ancestry cluster than the roughly 670-donor mean, in a later analysis.

It was with 60 Vbeta and 13 Jbeta primers that the PCR ran. Profiled with immunoSEQ multiplex PCR; TCRdb holds only in-frame clones, not every one. The table records around 140,000 clones, approximately 78% of them present only once. This clone was observed a few times. The antigen is undetermined. What was sequenced was PBMCs. The TCR sequence derives from a woman between 50 and 59 years old in good health and CMV-seropositive.

The CDR3 DNA sequence: TGCGCCAGCATCGGGTTTCAGCCCCAGCATTTT. It yields the protein CASIGFQPQHF. The V gene is TRBV23-1, the J gene TRBJ1-5; D not resolved. TRBV23-1 is recorded as an ORF, its role being uncertain. CDR3 length: 11 residues. Deletions cut 7 bases from V and 6 bases from J, with 7 bases between.